The text below deals with one T cell receptor beta chain. The junction shows a germline mismatch at one end, possibly a read error. This CDR3 spans 12 amino acids. The template was RNA from unsorted bulk tissue. This sample is part of a study of tumor and adjacent non-tumor tissue in lung cancer. The library came from three nested PCR rounds adapted from ARM-PCR protocols. TCRdb fed the multiplex PCR reads into MiXCR, producing one record per CDR3 protein. The data show 65,000 to 90,000 distinct CDR3 sequences, with around 70% seen just once and around 12% held by the top ten. Source material: lung tumor tissue. J is TRBJ1-2 and V is TRBV12-3 or TRBV12-4; D unresolved. This TCR was recovered from a woman in her seventies with non-small cell lung cancer. The CDR3 loop is CASSPGNYGYNF. The CDR3 nucleotides are TGTGCCAGCAGTCCAGGTAACTATGGCTACAACTTC.